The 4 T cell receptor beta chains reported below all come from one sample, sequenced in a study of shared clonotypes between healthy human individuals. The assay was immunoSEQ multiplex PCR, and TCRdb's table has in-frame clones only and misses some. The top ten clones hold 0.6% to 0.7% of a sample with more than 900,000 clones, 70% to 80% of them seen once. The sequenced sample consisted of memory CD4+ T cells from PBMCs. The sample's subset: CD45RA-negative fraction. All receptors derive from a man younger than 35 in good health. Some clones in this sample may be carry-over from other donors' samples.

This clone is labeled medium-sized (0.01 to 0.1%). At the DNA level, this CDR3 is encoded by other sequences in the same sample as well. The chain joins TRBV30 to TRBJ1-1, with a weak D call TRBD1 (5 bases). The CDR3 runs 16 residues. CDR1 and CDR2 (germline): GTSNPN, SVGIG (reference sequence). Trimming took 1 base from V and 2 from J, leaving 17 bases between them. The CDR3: CAWSAFPRGPNTEAFF. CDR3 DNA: TGTGCCTGGAGTGCGTTCCCTCGGGGACCCAACACTGAAGCTTTCTTT.

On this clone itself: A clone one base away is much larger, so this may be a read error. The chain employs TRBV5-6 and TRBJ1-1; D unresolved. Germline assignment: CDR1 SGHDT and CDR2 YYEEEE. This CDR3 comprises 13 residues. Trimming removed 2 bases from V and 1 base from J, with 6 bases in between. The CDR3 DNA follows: TGTGCCAGCAGCTTTTACAGGAACACTGAAGCTTTCTTT. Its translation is CASSFYRNTEAFF. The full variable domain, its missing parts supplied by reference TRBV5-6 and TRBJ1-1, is DAGVTQSPTHLIKTRGQQVTLRCSPKSGHDTVSWYQQALGQGPQFIFQYYEEEERQRGNFPDRFSGHQFPNYSSELNVNALLLGDSALYLCASSFYRNTEAFFGQGTRLTVV.

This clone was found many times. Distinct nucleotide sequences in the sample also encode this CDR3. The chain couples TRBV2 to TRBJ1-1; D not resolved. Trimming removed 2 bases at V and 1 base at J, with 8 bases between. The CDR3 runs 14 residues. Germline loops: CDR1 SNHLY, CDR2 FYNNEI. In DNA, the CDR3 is TGTGCCAGCAGTGAATCACGGAGGAACACTGAAGCTTTCTTT. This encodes CASSESRRNTEAFF.

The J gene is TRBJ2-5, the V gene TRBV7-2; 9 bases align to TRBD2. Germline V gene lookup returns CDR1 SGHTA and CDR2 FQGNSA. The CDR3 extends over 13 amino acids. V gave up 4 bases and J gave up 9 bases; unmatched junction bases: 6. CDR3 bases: TGTGCCAGCAGCTATAATAGCGGGGGTGCCCAGTACTTC. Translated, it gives CASSYNSGGAQYF. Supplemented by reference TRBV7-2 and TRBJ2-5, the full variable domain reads GAGVSQSPSNKVTEKGKDVELRCDPISGHTALYWYRQSLGQGLEFLIYFQGNSAPDKSGLPSDRFSAERTGGSVSTLTIQRTQQEDSAVYLCASSYNSGGAQYFGPGTRLLVL.